This T cell receptor beta chain is drawn from a study of T-cell reconstitution after alpha-beta-depleted transplantation in children. The CDR3 spans 14 residues. V shed 6 bases and J 4 bases; nucleotides not matched to a gene: 7. Per the germline V gene, CDR1 is SNHLY and CDR2 is FYNNEI. Unique molecular identifiers were used in preparing the TCRbeta library. Each CDR3 protein gets one entry after TCRdb re-called the PCR reads with MiXCR. In the table there are almost 500,000 distinct CDR3 sequences, 8% to 11% of which are singletons. This clonotype was counted ten times or more. Specimen: PBMCs, collected before TCRalphabeta/CD19-depleted stem cell transplant. The source of this sequence is a child aged 2 to 15 with inherited bone marrow failure, due to receive a stem cell transplant. The chain carries TRBV2 and TRBJ2-7, with 9 bases that match TRBD1. The CDR3 DNA is TGTGCCAGCAGGATACAGGGGGCGACGTACGAGCAGTACTTC. As protein: CASRIQGATYEQYF.